The clone carrying this T cell receptor beta chain has a handful of counts. TCRdb re-analysed the RT-PCR reads in MiXCR, keeping a single row per CDR3 protein. The top ten clones hold around 6.8% of a sample with 390,000 or so distinct CDR3 sequences, under 20% of them seen once. This sample is drawn from a study of patients and donors after allogeneic stem cell transplantation. V was cut by 1 base and J by 9 bases, with 13 bases left in between. This CDR3 has 14 amino acids. Germline lookup yields CDR1 SGHDN and CDR2 FVKESK. The receptor's source is a human donor who was either an allogeneic HSCT recipient or a stem cell or donor lymphocyte infusion donor (not recorded which). It is not recorded whose cells these are; they may come from a transplant donor. Sequenced: blood, either unsorted or a sorted T cell fraction (not recorded which). The J gene is TRBJ2-1, the V gene TRBV14, with unresolved D. For the CDR3, the DNA is TGTGCCAGCAGCCAAGTAGTGGGCTCGGGTGAGCAGTTCTTC. It translates to CASSQVVGSGEQFF. Supplemented by reference TRBV14 and TRBJ2-1, the full variable domain reads EAGVTQFPSHSVIEKGQTVTLRCDPISGHDNLYWYRRVMGKEIKFLLHFVKESKQDESGMPNNRFLAERTGGTYSTLKVQPAELEDSGVYFCASSQVVGSGEQFFGPGTRLTVL.